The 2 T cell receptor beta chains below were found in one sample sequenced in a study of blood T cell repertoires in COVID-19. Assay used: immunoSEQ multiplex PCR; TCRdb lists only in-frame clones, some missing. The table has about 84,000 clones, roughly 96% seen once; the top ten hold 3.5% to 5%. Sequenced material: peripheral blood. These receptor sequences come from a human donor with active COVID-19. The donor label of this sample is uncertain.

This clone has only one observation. The CDR3 bases are TGTGCCATCAGTGACCGGGGGAACACTGAAGCTTTCTTT. It is translated as CAISDRGNTEAFF. This chain uses TRBV10-3 with TRBJ1-1; D remains ambiguous. Per the germline V gene, CDR1 is ENHRY and CDR2 is SYGVKD. The length of the CDR3 is 13 residues. Trimming took off 3 bases at V and 1 base at J, with 6 bases between the two ends.

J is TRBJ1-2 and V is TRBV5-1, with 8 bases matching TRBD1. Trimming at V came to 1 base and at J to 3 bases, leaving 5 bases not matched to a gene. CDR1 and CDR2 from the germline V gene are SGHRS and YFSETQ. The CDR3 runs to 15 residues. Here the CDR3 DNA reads TGCGCCAGCAGCTTGACAGGGGGTCATGACTATGGCTACACCTTC. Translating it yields CASSLTGGHDYGYTF.